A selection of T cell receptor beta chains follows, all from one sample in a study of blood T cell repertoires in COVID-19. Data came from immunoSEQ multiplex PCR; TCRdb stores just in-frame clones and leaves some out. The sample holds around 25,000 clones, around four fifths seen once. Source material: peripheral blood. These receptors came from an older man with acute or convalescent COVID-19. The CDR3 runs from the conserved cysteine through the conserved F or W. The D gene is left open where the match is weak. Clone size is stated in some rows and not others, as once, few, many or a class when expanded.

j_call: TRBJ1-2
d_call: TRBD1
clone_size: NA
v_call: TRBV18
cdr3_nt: TGTGCCAGCTCACCGTCCGGGACAGGTCCCTTCTATGGCTACACCTTC
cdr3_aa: CASSPSGTGPFYGYTF

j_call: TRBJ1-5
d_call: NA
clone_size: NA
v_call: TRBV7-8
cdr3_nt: TGTGCCAGCAGCTTAGCAGGGGCACATCCCTCCAATCAGCCCCAGCATTTT
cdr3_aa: CASSLAGAHPSNQPQHF

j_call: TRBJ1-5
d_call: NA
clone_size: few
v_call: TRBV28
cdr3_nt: TGTGCCGCCTCCCGCGGGGTAGTTAAGCCCCAGCATTTT
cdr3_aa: CAASRGVVKPQHF

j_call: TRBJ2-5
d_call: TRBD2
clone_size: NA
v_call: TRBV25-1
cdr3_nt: TGTGCCAGCACCCACCTTAGCGGGCCCCAAGAGACCCAGTACTTC
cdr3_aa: CASTHLSGPQETQYF

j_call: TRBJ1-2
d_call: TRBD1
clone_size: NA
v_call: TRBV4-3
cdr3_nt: TGCGCCAGCAGCCAGAAGGGACAGACTTCTAACTATGGCTACACCTTC
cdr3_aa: CASSQKGQTSNYGYTF

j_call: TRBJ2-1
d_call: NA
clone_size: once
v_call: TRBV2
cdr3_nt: TGTGCCAGCAGTCCCCAGCGCGTTACTCCTCCGAGGCAGTTCTTC
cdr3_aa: CASSPQRVTPPRQFF

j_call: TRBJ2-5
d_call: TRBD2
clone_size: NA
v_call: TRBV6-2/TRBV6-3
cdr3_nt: TGTGCCAGCAGTTACTCCTTAGCGGGAGGGATCCAAGAGACCCAGTACTTC
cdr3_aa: CASSYSLAGGIQETQYF

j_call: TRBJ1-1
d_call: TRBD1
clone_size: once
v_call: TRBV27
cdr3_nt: TGTGCCAGCAGGGACAGGGGGCGAGGCACTGAAGCTTTCTTT
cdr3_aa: CASRDRGRGTEAFF

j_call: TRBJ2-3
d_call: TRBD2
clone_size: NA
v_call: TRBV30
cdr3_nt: TGTGCCTGGACGCGGGAGAGCACAGATACGCAGTATTTT
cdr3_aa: CAWTRESTDTQYF

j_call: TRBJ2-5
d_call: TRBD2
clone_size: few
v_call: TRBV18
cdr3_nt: TGTGCCAGCTCGGCACGGCCGACTAGCGGGGTGTGGGAGACCCAGTACTTC
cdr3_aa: CASSARPTSGVWETQYF

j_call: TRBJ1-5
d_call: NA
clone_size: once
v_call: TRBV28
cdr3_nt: TGTGCCAGCAGGGGCGGCAATCAGCCCCAGCATTTT
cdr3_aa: CASRGGNQPQHF

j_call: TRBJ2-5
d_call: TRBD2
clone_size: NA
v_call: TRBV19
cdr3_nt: TGTGCCAGTAGTATCCGAGGGCTAGCGGGGGCCCCCGGGGAGACCCAGTACTTC
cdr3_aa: CASSIRGLAGAPGETQYF

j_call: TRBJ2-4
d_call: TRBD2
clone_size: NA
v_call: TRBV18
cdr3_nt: TGTGCCAGCTCACCGCGACTAGCGGGGAAAAACATTCAGTACTTC
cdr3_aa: CASSPRLAGKNIQYF

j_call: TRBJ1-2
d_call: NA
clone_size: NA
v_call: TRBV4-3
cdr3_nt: TGCGCCAGCAGCCGTGCTTTGACATTAGCTAACTATGGCTACACCTTC
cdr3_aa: CASSRALTLANYGYTF

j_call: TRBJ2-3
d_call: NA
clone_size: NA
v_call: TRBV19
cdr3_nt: TGTGCCAGTACTCCCGCAAGGGGAATTTACACAGATACGCAGTATTTT
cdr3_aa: CASTPARGIYTDTQYF

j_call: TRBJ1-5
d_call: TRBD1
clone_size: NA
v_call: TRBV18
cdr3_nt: TGTGCCAGCTCACCACTACAGGGGGCTCAAAATCAGCCCCAGCATTTT
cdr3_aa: CASSPLQGAQNQPQHF